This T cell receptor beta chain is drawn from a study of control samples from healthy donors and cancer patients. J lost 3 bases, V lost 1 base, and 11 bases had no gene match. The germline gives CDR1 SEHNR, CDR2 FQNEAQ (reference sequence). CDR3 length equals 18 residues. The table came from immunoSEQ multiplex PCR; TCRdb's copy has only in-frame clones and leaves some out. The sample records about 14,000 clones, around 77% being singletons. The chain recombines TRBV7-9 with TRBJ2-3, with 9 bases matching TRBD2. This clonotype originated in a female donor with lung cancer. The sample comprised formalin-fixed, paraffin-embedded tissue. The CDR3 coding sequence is TGTGCCAGCAGCTTAGATGAGCGGGGGGACCCCACGACAGATACGCAGTATTTT. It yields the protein CASSLDERGDPTTDTQYF.